Shown below are 19 T cell receptor beta chains from a single sample sequenced in a study of breast tumors, draining lymph nodes, adjacent tissues (dated by TCRdb to the mid-2010s). The library came from multiplex PCR. Sequencing was performed on an Illumina HiSeq 2000. Using fastp at Q25 and MiXCR, TCRdb reprocessed the public reads and kept productive beta chains. Entries are consolidated by CDR3 protein sequence, retaining the most common genes and DNA. The sample table shows 30,000 to 35,000 distinct CDR3 sequences, and roughly 63% are seen once. The ten most abundant clones make up about 18% of the sample. Sequenced sample: breast tumor tissue. These receptors all stem from a female donor with breast cancer. Some clones in this sample may be carry-over from other donors' samples.

This clonotype was recorded at least ten times. The rearrangement joins TRBV6-5 to TRBJ1-5; tentatively, D is TRBD1 (6 bases). The CDR3 has 14 amino acids. Germline CDR1 MNHEY, CDR2 SVGAGI. Trimming pared 5 bases from V and 2 bases from J, leaving 10 bases between. DNA for the CDR3: TGTGCCAGCAGTCCCCGACAGGGCAATCAGCCCCAGCATTTT. Protein product: CASSPRQGNQPQHF.

The chain employs TRBV19 and TRBJ1-2, with D maybe TRBD1 (5 bases). With 5 bases removed from V and 7 bases from J, the gap between germline ends came to 17 bases. CDR3 length: 14 residues. Germline lookup yields CDR1 LNHDA and CDR2 SQIVND (reference sequence). The CDR3 here is CASSPVGGGSGYTF. The CDR3 DNA reads as TGTGCCAGTAGTCCAGTTGGGGGGGGAAGTGGCTACACCTTC.

V and J are TRBV12-3 or TRBV12-4 and TRBJ1-6, with 8 bases lining up with TRBD1. This CDR3 has 14 amino acids. V trimming: 5 bases; J trimming: 8 bases; junction bases outside the gene matches: 5. CDR3 region: CASSPGQGDSPLHF. Here the CDR3 DNA reads TGTGCCAGCAGTCCTGGACAGGGAGATTCACCCCTCCACTTT.

This clonotype was picked up a small number of times. The chain has TRBV7-2 and TRBJ1-6, with 8 nucleotides matching TRBD1. Germline CDR1 SGHTA, CDR2 FQGNSA. The J segment lost 6 bases and the V segment lost 5 bases, leaving 6 bases of the junction unmatched. This CDR3 comprises 15 residues. CDR3 DNA sequence: TGTGCCAGCAGCCCCCGGACAGGGCTTAATTCACCCCTCCACTTT. It translates to CASSPRTGLNSPLHF.

The chain is built from TRBV20-1 and TRBJ2-1; 8 positions match TRBD2. The CDR3 sequence is 14 residues long. V was pared by 1 base and J by 3 bases, with 2 bases of the junction left unmatched. In germline, CDR1 is DFQATT, CDR2 SNEGSKA (reference sequence). CDR3 DNA sequence: TGCAGTGCTAGAGGTAGCGGGAACTACAATGAGCAGTTCTTC. Residues: CSARGSGNYNEQFF.

This clonotype was observed at least ten times. This chain joins TRBV27 and TRBJ2-3; D is unresolved. The V gene lost 7 bases and the J gene lost 1 base, with 9 bases spanning the gap. Per germline, CDR1 MNHEY and CDR2 SMNVEV (reference sequence). The CDR3 totals 13 residues. The CDR3, as DNA: TGTGCCAGCATGAGGACCCGCACAGATACGCAGTATTTT. Translating it yields CASMRTRTDTQYF.

This clonotype was detected ten times or more. A much larger clonotype is one base distant, so this may be a read error. This chain uses TRBV5-1 with TRBJ2-1; TRBD1 is a possible D gene (5 bases). Germline CDR1 SGHRS, CDR2 YFSETQ. CDR3 length equals 13 residues. CDR3 amino acids: CASSSDIYNDQFF. The CDR3 DNA reads as TGCGCCAGCAGCTCGGACATTTACAATGACCAGTTCTTC.

J is TRBJ2-2 and V is TRBV29-1; 11 nucleotides match TRBD1. The germline CDR1 and CDR2 sequences are SQVTM and ANQGSEA. The length of the CDR3 is 17 residues. V lost 5 bases, J lost 1 base, and 9 bases stayed unmatched. The CDR3 here is CSVIGAGTGGNTGELFF. DNA of the CDR3: TGCAGCGTTATAGGGGCCGGGACAGGGGGGAACACCGGGGAGCTGTTTTTT.

The chain employs TRBV6-5 and TRBJ1-3, with a tentative D call TRBD1 (6 bases). Deletions cut 0 bases from V and 6 bases from J, with 12 bases between. Germline V lookup: CDR1 MNHEY, CDR2 SVGAGI. The CDR3 consists of 15 residues. CDR3 region: CASSYSGGAANTIYF. The DNA for the CDR3 is TGTGCCAGCAGTTACTCGGGGGGCGCGGCAAACACCATATATTTT.

The V and J genes are TRBV7-9 and TRBJ2-1, with D uncertain. Deletions cut 3 bases from V and 4 bases from J, with 10 bases between. This CDR3 is built from 14 residues. The germline gives CDR1 SEHNR, CDR2 FQNEAQ (reference sequence). The CDR3 spells CASSFSQPYNEQFF. The CDR3 DNA is TGTGCCAGCAGCTTTAGCCAGCCGTACAATGAGCAGTTCTTC.

V gene TRBV12-3 or TRBV12-4 combines with J gene TRBJ2-3; either TRBD1 or TRBD2 may fit D (5 bases each). This CDR3 has 15 residues. V was clipped by 3 bases and J by 1 base, with 11 bases between them. The CDR3 region is CASSFGWDGTDTQYF. The CDR3 DNA sequence: TGTGCCAGCAGTTTCGGCTGGGACGGCACAGATACGCAGTATTTT.

The CDR3, as DNA: TGTGCCAGCAGCTTGGAGGGGGGCGAGCACTATGGCTACACCTTC. Its protein product is CASSLEGGEHYGYTF. The chain recombines TRBV5-4 with TRBJ1-2, with D perhaps TRBD1 (6 bases). The CDR3 runs to 15 residues. Trimming pared 0 bases from V and 3 bases from J, leaving 12 bases between. From germline, CDR1 is SGHNT and CDR2 YYREEE (reference sequence).

The CDR3 sequence: CSALGNWVGKQYF. The CDR3 DNA reads TGCAGTGCTCTTGGGAATTGGGTGGGGAAGCAGTACTTC. The rearrangement uses TRBV20-1 and TRBJ2-7; D gene uncertain. CDR3 length: 13 amino acids. Germline assignment: CDR1 DFQATT and CDR2 SNEGSKA (reference sequence). V was cut by 5 bases and J by 8 bases, with 19 bases left in between.

The V and J genes are TRBV10-2 and TRBJ2-7, with D unresolved. Per the germline V gene, CDR1 is WSHSY and CDR2 is SAAADI. The CDR3 consists of 12 residues. The V end was cut by 4 bases, the J end by 2 bases, with 6 bases between. The CDR3 protein is CASSATTYEQYF. The DNA of the CDR3 is TGCGCCAGCAGTGCTACAACCTACGAGCAGTACTTC.

The rearrangement uses TRBV2 and TRBJ1-4, with 8 bases aligning to TRBD1. Trimming removed 6 bases from V and 2 bases from J; junction bases left unmatched: 2. The CDR3 sequence is 14 residues long. Germline V gene lookup returns CDR1 SNHLY and CDR2 FYNNEI. CDR3 amino acids: CASRTGATNEKLFF. Written as DNA, the CDR3 is TGTGCCAGCAGGACAGGGGCCACTAATGAAAAACTGTTTTTT.

This clonotype has just one count. The chain is built from TRBV20-1 and TRBJ2-1; D is uncertain. Trimming took off 4 bases at V and 4 bases at J, with 11 bases between the two ends. Germline CDR1 reads DFQATT; CDR2 reads SNEGSKA (reference sequence). There are 13 residues in the CDR3. CDR3 amino acids: CSAMWTSYNEQFF. CDR3 coding DNA: TGCAGTGCTATGTGGACCTCGTACAATGAGCAGTTCTTC.

This clonotype has a count of ten or more. The V and J genes are TRBV20-1 and TRBJ2-3; 14 nucleotides line up with TRBD2. From germline, CDR1 is DFQATT and CDR2 SNEGSKA (reference sequence). The CDR3 extends over 14 amino acids. V shed 4 bases, J shed 11 bases, and the junction held 8 bases outside the gene matches. Written as DNA, the CDR3 is TGCAGTGCTATGTGGACTAGCGGGAGGAATGAGCAGTATTTT. This gives the protein CSAMWTSGRNEQYF.

Ten or more counts support this clonotype. The chain uses TRBV11-3 and TRBJ2-7; D perhaps matches TRBD1 (6 bases). V was cut by 0 bases and J by 3 bases, with 12 bases left in between. The CDR3 spans 15 residues. Germline values: CDR1 SGHNT, CDR2 YENEEA. CDR3: CASSLEPGQFYEQYF. The CDR3 nucleotides are TGTGCCAGCAGCTTAGAGCCCGGACAGTTCTACGAGCAGTACTTC.

This clonotype was counted many times. V gene TRBV7-3 combines with J gene TRBJ2-1, with 15 bases matching TRBD2. CDR1 and CDR2 from the germline V gene are SGHTA and FQGTGA. This CDR3 is built from 13 residues. Trimming took 5 bases from V and 13 from J; bases not matched to a gene: 3. CDR3 coding DNA: TGTGCCAGCAGCGTGGGACTAGCGGGGGGTCAGTTCTTC. Amino acids: CASSVGLAGGQFF.